This T cell receptor (beta chain) comes out of a study of CD8 T cells in Susac syndrome. This clonotype showed up just a few times. There are 13 residues in the CDR3. V lost 8 bases and J 6 bases, leaving 13 bases between the germline ends. Looked up from germline, CDR1 is MNHEY and CDR2 is SVGEGT. Random hexamers were used to reverse transcribe the RNA input (about 0.5 to 1 ug). Amplification of TCR beta CDR3 by immunoSEQ multiplex PCR spanned 54 Vbeta and 13 Jbeta. TCRdb ran MiXCR on the immunoSEQ multiplex PCR reads and lists one entry per CDR3 protein. The sample has around 220,000 distinct CDR3 sequences, about 93% seen once.

Input material: CD8+ T cells from PBMCs. The TCR comes from a human donor with multiple sclerosis. This chain uses TRBV6-2 or TRBV6-3 with TRBJ2-2; no clear D gene. In DNA, the CDR3 is TGTGCCAGCCGATTAGGAAGGGCCGGGGAGCTGTTTTTT. Its protein is CASRLGRAGELFF.